This T cell receptor (beta chain) was observed in a study of blood T cell repertoires in COVID-19. Study in general: The United States, Italy and Spain were the sources of the acute and convalescent COVID-19 samples. T cells, B-cell-depleted T cells, or PBMCs provided the cDNA or gDNA that served as material.

Methods used by the authors: Cell counts per sample came from amplifying reference gene primers. Clones were read by immunoSEQ multiplex PCR, and TCRdb kept only the in-frame ones, dropping some. The DNA gave D and trimming, while V, J and clone size come from that table. The data hold some 160,000 clones, with roughly 90% observed a single time. The receptor was isolated from a man between 18 and 29 years old with acute or convalescent COVID-19. The sample consisted of peripheral blood.

The CDR3 bases are TGTGCCAGCAGCCAAGATTTTAGAGCTTTCTTT. This gives the protein CASSQDFRAFF. The chain uses TRBV14 and TRBJ1-1; D is undetermined. The V gene's germline CDR1 is SGHDN and CDR2 FVKESK. With 0 bases removed from V and 10 bases from J, the gap between germline ends came to 6 bases. CDR3 length: 11 residues.